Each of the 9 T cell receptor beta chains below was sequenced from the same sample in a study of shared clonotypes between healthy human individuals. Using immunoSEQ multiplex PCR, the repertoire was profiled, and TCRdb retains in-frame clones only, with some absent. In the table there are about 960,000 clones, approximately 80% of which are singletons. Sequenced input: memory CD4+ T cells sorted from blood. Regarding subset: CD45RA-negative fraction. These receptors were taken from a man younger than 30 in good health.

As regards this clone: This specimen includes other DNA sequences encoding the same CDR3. CDR3 residues: CASSLARVSTEAFF. The CDR3 coding sequence is TGCGCCAGCAGCTTGGCTAGGGTAAGCACTGAAGCTTTCTTT. The chain employs TRBV5-1 and TRBJ1-1; unclear D gene. Per germline, CDR1 SGHRS and CDR2 YFSETQ. The CDR3 consists of 14 residues. Between the trimmed V and J ends, which lost 0 bases and 4 bases, there was a span of 10 bases.

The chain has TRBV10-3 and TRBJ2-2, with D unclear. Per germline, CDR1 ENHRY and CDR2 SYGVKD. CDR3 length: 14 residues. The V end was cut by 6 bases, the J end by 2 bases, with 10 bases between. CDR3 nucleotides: TGTGCCATCAGCGAGCTTTACAACACCGGGGAGCTGTTTTTT. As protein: CAISELYNTGELFF.

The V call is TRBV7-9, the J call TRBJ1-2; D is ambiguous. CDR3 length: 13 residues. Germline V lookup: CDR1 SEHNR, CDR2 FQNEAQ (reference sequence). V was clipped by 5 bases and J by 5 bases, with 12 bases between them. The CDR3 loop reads CASSVGREYGYTF. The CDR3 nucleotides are TGTGCCAGCAGCGTAGGACGGGAATATGGCTACACCTTC.

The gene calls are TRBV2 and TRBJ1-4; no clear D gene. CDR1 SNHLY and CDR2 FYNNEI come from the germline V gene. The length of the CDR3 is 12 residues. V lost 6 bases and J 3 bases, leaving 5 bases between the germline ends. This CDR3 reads CASRRANEKLFF. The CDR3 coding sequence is TGTGCCAGCAGGCGGGCTAATGAAAAACTGTTTTTT.

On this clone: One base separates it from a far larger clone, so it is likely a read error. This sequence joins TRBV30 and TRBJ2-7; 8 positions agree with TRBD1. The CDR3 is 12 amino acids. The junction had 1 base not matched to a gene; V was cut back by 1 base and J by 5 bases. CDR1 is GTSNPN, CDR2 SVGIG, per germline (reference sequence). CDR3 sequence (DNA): TGTGCCTGGAGTGGACAGGGGAACGAGCAGTACTTC. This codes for CAWSGQGNEQYF.

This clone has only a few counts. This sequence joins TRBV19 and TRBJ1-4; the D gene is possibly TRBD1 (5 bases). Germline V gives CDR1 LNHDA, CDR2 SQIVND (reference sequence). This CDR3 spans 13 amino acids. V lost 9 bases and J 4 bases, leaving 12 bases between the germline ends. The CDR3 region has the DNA TGTGCCAGCAGGGTCAGCAATAATGAAAAACTGTTTTTT. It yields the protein CASRVSNNEKLFF.

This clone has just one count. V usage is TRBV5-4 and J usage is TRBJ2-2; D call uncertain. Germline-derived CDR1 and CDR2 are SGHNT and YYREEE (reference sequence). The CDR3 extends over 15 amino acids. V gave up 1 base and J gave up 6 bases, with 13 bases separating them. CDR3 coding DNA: TGTGCCAGCAGCTTGTGGCAGGTCGGGTCCGGGGAGCTGTTTTTT. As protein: CASSLWQVGSGELFF.

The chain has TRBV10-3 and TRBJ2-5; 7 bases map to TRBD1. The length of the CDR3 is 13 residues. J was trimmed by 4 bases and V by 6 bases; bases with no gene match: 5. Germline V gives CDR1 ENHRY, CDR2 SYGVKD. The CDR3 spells CAISRPGGETQYF. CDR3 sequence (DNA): TGTGCCATCAGCCGCCCAGGGGGAGAGACCCAGTACTTC.

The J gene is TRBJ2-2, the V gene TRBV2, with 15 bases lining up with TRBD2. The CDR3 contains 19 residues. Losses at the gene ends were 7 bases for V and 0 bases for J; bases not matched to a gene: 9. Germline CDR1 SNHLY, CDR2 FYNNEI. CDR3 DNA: TGTGCCAGCAACACACCGGGACTAGCGGGGGGAGCGAACACCGGGGAGCTGTTTTTT. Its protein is CASNTPGLAGGANTGELFF.